This is a list of T cell receptor beta chains from one sample in a study of blood T cells in healthy people across ages. TCRdb ran MiXCR on the 5' RACE reads and lists one entry per CDR3 protein. The table shows some 1 million distinct CDR3 sequences, with 45% occurring only once. The sample was blood. Receptors originate from an older woman in good health. Both conserved end residues are part of each CDR3. The D gene is left open where the match is weak. Size is stated for part of the rows, as once, few or many counts, or as a class when the clone is expanded.

cdr3_aa: CASSERISEGEQYF
v_call: TRBV25-1
clone_size: -
d_call: -

cdr3_aa: CASSPQPSGYNEQFF
v_call: TRBV7-3
clone_size: few
d_call: TRBD2

cdr3_aa: CASSPRLAGYEQYF
v_call: TRBV3-1
clone_size: few
d_call: TRBD2

cdr3_aa: CSARDQSVGEQFF
v_call: TRBV20-1
clone_size: -
d_call: -

cdr3_aa: CASSQHNEQFF
v_call: TRBV14
clone_size: -
d_call: -

cdr3_aa: CASSLGGQDYNEQFF
v_call: TRBV28
clone_size: few
d_call: TRBD1

cdr3_aa: CSARVASGGYEQYF
v_call: TRBV20-1
clone_size: -
d_call: TRBD2

cdr3_aa: CASSLRGVPYEQYF
v_call: TRBV7-2
clone_size: few
d_call: -

cdr3_aa: CASSSGAGAPFEQFF
v_call: TRBV12-3/TRBV12-4
clone_size: -
d_call: TRBD2

cdr3_aa: CASSLTLVTASDYGYTF
v_call: TRBV11-2
clone_size: few
d_call: -

cdr3_aa: CTSSSPGTSGTGEQYF
v_call: TRBV28
clone_size: -
d_call: TRBD2

cdr3_aa: CSAVGAGQGYNEQFF
v_call: TRBV20-1
clone_size: few
d_call: TRBD1

cdr3_aa: CASSLNRGGAQETQYF
v_call: TRBV5-1
clone_size: -
d_call: -

cdr3_aa: CSARVQGAGDTQYF
v_call: TRBV20-1
clone_size: -
d_call: TRBD1

cdr3_aa: CASMTTGTNEKLFF
v_call: TRBV6-4
clone_size: -
d_call: TRBD1

cdr3_aa: CASSFPVGTDTQYF
v_call: TRBV28
clone_size: -
d_call: -

cdr3_aa: CSASPSSAGEFF
v_call: TRBV20-1
clone_size: -
d_call: -

cdr3_aa: CASSVVVGQPQHF
v_call: TRBV27
clone_size: -
d_call: -